These 16 T cell receptor beta chains share one sample of origin, sequenced in a study of blood T cells in healthy people across ages. It was with a sample-barcoded 5' primer and a J-beta primer mix that a second PCR of about 6 to 12 cycles was run. TCRdb recomputed calls from the 5' RACE reads with MiXCR, one row per CDR3 protein. The table has some 900,000 distinct CDR3 sequences, roughly 52% seen once; the top ten hold 13%. The sample taken for sequencing was blood. These TCRs come from a man aged 30 to 39 in good health.

Only a few counts were recorded for this clonotype. The chain carries TRBV5-1 and TRBJ2-1, with TRBD1 identical over 7 bases. CDR1 is SGHRS, CDR2 YFSETQ, per germline. After removal of 2 bases from V and 10 bases from J, the junction contained 9 bases not matched to a gene. The CDR3 has 14 residues. The CDR3 DNA sequence: TGCGCCAGCAGCTTAGGACAGGCCCGTGGAGAGCAGTTCTTC. Amino acids: CASSLGQARGEQFF.

The chain couples TRBV20-1 to TRBJ2-5; TRBD2 aligns across 11 bases. The CDR3 spans 16 residues. J was trimmed by 7 bases and V by 1 base; bases with no gene match: 11. Germline assignment: CDR1 DFQATT and CDR2 SNEGSKA (reference sequence). Here the CDR3 DNA reads TGCAGTGCTAGAGTCGTTAGCGGGAGGGCTTTGGGGACCCAGTACTTC. It translates to CSARVVSGRALGTQYF.

This clonotype appeared a few times. This sequence joins TRBV18 and TRBJ2-1; tentatively, D is TRBD1 or TRBD2 (5 bases each). The CDR3 totals 15 residues. Germline assignment: CDR1 KGHSH and CDR2 LQKENI. Deletions cut 3 bases from V and 6 bases from J, with 15 bases between. CDR3 in amino acids: CASSPGSRGVNEQFF. CDR3 DNA: TGTGCCAGCTCACCCGGATCCAGAGGGGTCAATGAGCAGTTCTTC.

This chain uses TRBV29-1 with TRBJ2-1; no clear D gene. The CDR3 is 11 residues long. Per the germline V gene, CDR1 is SQVTM and CDR2 is ANQGSEA. Trimming removed 4 bases from V and 6 bases from J, with 7 bases in between. CDR3 in DNA: TGCAGCGTTGGGGTTAGCAATGAGCAGTTCTTC. This translates into CSVGVSNEQFF.

The chain recombines TRBV2 with TRBJ1-2; D unresolved. The CDR3 sequence is 14 residues long. Germline V CDR1 and CDR2: SNHLY, FYNNEI. V gave up 10 bases and J gave up 0 bases, with 15 bases separating them. CDR3 residues: CAMEAAQANYGYTF. The CDR3 DNA sequence: TGTGCCATGGAGGCGGCGCAAGCTAACTATGGCTACACCTTC. Based on the CDR3 plus reference TRBV2 and TRBJ1-2, the full variable domain is EPEVTQTPSHQVTQMGQEVILRCVPISNHLYFYWYRQILGQKVEFLVSFYNNEISEKSEIFDDQFSVERPDGSNFTLKIRSTKLEDSAMYFCAMEAAQANYGYTFGSGTRLTVV.

This clonotype has just a few counts. The chain is built from TRBV7-9 and TRBJ2-3, with 7 bases identical to TRBD1. Germline loops: CDR1 SEHNR, CDR2 FQNEAQ (reference sequence). The CDR3 runs to 15 residues. V trimming: 5 bases; J trimming: 0 bases; junction bases outside the gene matches: 5. The CDR3 DNA follows: TGTGCCAGCAGCCAAGGGACAGTGAGCACAGATACGCAGTATTTT. It is translated as CASSQGTVSTDTQYF.

The chain joins TRBV27 to TRBJ2-1, with a weak D call TRBD1 (6 bases). Germline V gene data show CDR1 as MNHEY and CDR2 as SMNVEV (reference sequence). V lost 6 bases, J lost 7 bases, and 10 bases lay in between. The CDR3 is 12 amino acids. Written as DNA, the CDR3 is TGTGCCAGCAGATCGGGACAAAATGAGCAGTTCTTC. This translates into CASRSGQNEQFF.

A note on this clonotype: This may stem from a read error, because a much larger clone lies one nucleotide away. The CDR3 here is CASSQDKWDYLYNEQFF. CDR3 in DNA: TGTGCCAGCAGCCAAGATAAGTGGGACTACCTATACAATGAGCAGTTCTTC. The rearrangement links TRBV4-2 to TRBJ2-1, with TRBD2 matching over 7 bases. CDR1 LGHNA and CDR2 YNFKEQ come from the germline V gene. With 0 bases clipped from V and 4 bases from J, the junction kept 9 bases outside the gene matches. CDR3 size: 17 residues.

This chain connects TRBV3-1 to TRBJ2-5, with 7 bases aligning to TRBD1. The CDR3 has 14 amino acids. CDR1 and CDR2 (germline): LGHDT, YNNKEL (reference sequence). V was clipped by 3 bases and J by 5 bases; unmatched bases: 6. CDR3 in amino acids: CASSHKTGRETQYF. The CDR3 DNA reads as TGTGCCAGCAGCCACAAGACAGGGCGGGAGACCCAGTACTTC.

The chain joins TRBV6-5 to TRBJ2-1; the D gene is possibly TRBD2 (6 bases). The CDR3 has 15 residues. Germline assignment: CDR1 MNHEY and CDR2 SVGAGI. V lost 8 bases and J lost 3, with 17 bases in between. The CDR3 is CASGTGSSVYNEQFF. The CDR3 DNA is TGTGCCAGCGGGACCGGGTCTAGCGTCTACAATGAGCAGTTCTTC.

A remark on this clonotype: A much larger clone lies a single base off, so this may be a read error. This sequence joins TRBV12-3 or TRBV12-4 and TRBJ2-4; the D gene could be TRBD1 or TRBD2 (6 bases each). The J call is uncertain, as TRBJ2-5 better fits the DNA end. The CDR3 loop spans 16 amino acids. CDR3 loop: CASSLGKGGGGVTQYF. Written as DNA, the CDR3 is TGTGCCAGCAGTCTAGGAAAGGGGGGTGGAGGAGTGACCCAGTACTTC.

The V gene is TRBV4-3, the J gene TRBJ2-3, with 7 bases lining up with TRBD1. V shed 0 bases, J shed 4 bases, and the junction held 4 bases outside the gene matches. This CDR3 is 15 amino acids long. Germline CDR1 reads LGHNA; CDR2 reads YSLEER. CDR3 region: CASSQETGRADTQYF. The CDR3 DNA is TGCGCCAGCAGCCAAGAGACAGGGCGGGCAGATACGCAGTATTTT.

A single count supports this clonotype. The CDR3, as DNA: TGTGCCAGCAGCGTAGGTGAAGGGGGCACTGAAGCTTTCTTT. Amino acid sequence: CASSVGEGGTEAFF. The chain recombines TRBV9 with TRBJ1-1; perhaps TRBD1 as D (6 bases). The CDR3 is 14 residues long. Germline CDR1 reads SGDLS; CDR2 reads YYNGEE. The ends were cut back, 0 bases at V and 4 bases at J, with 10 bases in the middle. Full variable domain (outside the CDR3, taken from reference TRBV9 and TRBJ1-1): DSGVTQTPKHLITATGQRVTLRCSPRSGDLSVYWYQQSLDQGLQFLIQYYNGEERAKGNILERFSAQQFPDLHSELNLSSLELGDSALYFCASSVGEGGTEAFFGQGTRLTVV.

The genes are TRBV10-3 and TRBJ2-5; 7 bases map to TRBD1. The J call could be wrong; TRBJ2-7 is a better fit for the DNA end. The CDR3 spans 14 residues. CDR1 and CDR2 (germline): ENHRY, SYGVKD. CDR3 DNA: TGTGCCATCAGTCCGGACCGACAGGGCGACGAGCAGTACTTC. This sequence encodes CAISPDRQGDEQYF.

V is TRBV7-9 and J is TRBJ1-2, with D perhaps TRBD1 (5 bases). V lost 5 bases and J 7 bases, leaving 17 bases between the germline ends. This CDR3 is 14 amino acids long. Germline assignment: CDR1 SEHNR and CDR2 FQNEAQ (reference sequence). This CDR3 is CASSPKRGAVGYTF. The CDR3 DNA reads as TGTGCCAGCAGCCCTAAGAGGGGCGCGGTTGGCTACACCTTC.

This clonotype was seen many times. The chain couples TRBV27 to TRBJ2-5; D may be TRBD1 or TRBD2 (6 bases each). The CDR3 consists of 14 residues. V was trimmed by 3 bases and J by 4 bases, leaving 12 bases between them. CDR1 and CDR2 from the germline V gene are MNHEY and SMNVEV (reference sequence). Written as DNA, the CDR3 is TGTGCCAGCAGTTTTCTCGGGGGCGTAGAGACCCAGTACTTC. Protein product: CASSFLGGVETQYF.